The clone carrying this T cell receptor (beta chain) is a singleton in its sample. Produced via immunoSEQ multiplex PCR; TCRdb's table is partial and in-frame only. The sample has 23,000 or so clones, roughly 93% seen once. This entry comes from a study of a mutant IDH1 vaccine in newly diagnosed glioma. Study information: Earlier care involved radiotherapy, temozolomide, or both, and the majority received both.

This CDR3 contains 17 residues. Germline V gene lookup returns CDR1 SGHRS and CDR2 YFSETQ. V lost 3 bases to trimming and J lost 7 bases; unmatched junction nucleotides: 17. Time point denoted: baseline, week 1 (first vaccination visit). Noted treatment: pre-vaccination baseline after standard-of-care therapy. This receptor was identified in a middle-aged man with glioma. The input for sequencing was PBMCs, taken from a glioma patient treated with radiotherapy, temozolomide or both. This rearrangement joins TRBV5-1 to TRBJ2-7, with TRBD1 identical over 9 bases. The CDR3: CASSSNLPGQGTKEQYF. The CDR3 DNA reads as TGCGCCAGCAGCTCGAATTTGCCGGGACAGGGAACTAAAGAGCAGTACTTC.